This passage covers 2 T cell receptor beta chains from one sample sequenced in a study of human T cells and chemical hapten exposure. TCRdb reanalysed the RACE reads using MiXCR and keeps one entry per CDR3 protein. The data hold 340,000 or so distinct CDR3 sequences, with about 7% observed a single time. Time point defined: patch test 1, 2 weeks after DPC sensitization. This sample's treatment: therapeutic diphenylcyclopropenone sensitization with weekly scalp DPC. The material sequenced was whole blood, taken in connection with sensitization to the hapten diphenylcyclopropenone (DPC). The receptors originated from a woman aged 18 to 35 with alopecia areata. Some clones in this sample may be carry-over from other donors' samples.

This clonotype was seen a few times. The rearrangement links TRBV3-1 to TRBJ1-1, with a weak D call TRBD1 (5 bases). CDR3 length: 15 residues. CDR1 and CDR2 (germline): LGHDT, YNNKEL (reference sequence). Trimming cost V 4 bases and J 6 bases, with 18 bases left between them. In DNA, the CDR3 is TGTGCCAGCAGCCTAACAGGTTACCCCCACCCTGAAGCTTTCTTT. Encoded protein: CASSLTGYPHPEAFF.

This clonotype was seen many times. This chain connects TRBV7-3 to TRBJ1-2, with 11 bases matching TRBD1. The germline V gene has CDR1 SGHTA and CDR2 FQGTGA. V gave up 4 bases and J gave up 9 bases; unmatched junction bases: 7. The CDR3 is 14 amino acids. The CDR3 nucleotides are TGTGCCAGCAGCTCATGGGGACAGGGGGAGAGCTACACCTTC. This translates into CASSSWGQGESYTF.